The 32 T cell receptor beta chains below all came from one sample that was sequenced in a study of T-cell reconstitution after alpha-beta-depleted transplantation in children. During its preparation, the TCRbeta library received unique molecular identifiers. TCRdb called the PCR reads again in MiXCR, with one record for every CDR3 protein. The table lists approximately 640,000 distinct CDR3 sequences, 16% of them singletons. The material sequenced was PBMCs from the stem cell graft donor, taken from the stem cell graft. The receptors shown here come from a human donor who donated a stem cell graft to a child with acute myeloid leukemia.

With respect to this clonotype: Given a much more abundant clone one base away, this may be a read error. V and J are TRBV20-1 and TRBJ1-2; D gene ambiguous. CDR3 length: 13 amino acids. Germline V gives CDR1 DFQATT, CDR2 SNEGSKA (reference sequence). CDR3: CSAREWAVYGYAF. CDR3 DNA sequence: TGCAGTGCTAGAGAATGGGCGGTTTATGGCTACGCCTTC.

The sample holds many counts of this clonotype. The chain has TRBV27 and TRBJ2-3, with unresolved D. CDR1 is MNHEY and CDR2 is SMNVEV in the germline V gene (reference sequence). V was pared by 3 bases and J by 0 bases, with 7 bases between. The CDR3 has 14 residues. The CDR3 coding sequence is TGTGCCAGCAGTTTTTCCATTAGCACAGATACGCAGTATTTT. This translates into CASSFSISTDTQYF.

This clonotype was observed many times. This chain connects TRBV6-1 to TRBJ2-1; 10 nucleotides agree with TRBD1. This CDR3 contains 14 residues. The V and J ends lost 6 bases and 6 bases, in that order; junction bases with no gene match: 5. CDR1 is MNHNS, CDR2 SASEGT, per germline. CDR3 DNA: TGTGCCAGCAGATCCGACAGGGGGCCCAATGAGCAGTTCTTC. Translating it yields CASRSDRGPNEQFF.

This sequence joins TRBV20-1 and TRBJ2-1; 9 bases are a match to TRBD1. With V trimmed by 0 bases and J by 7 bases, 7 bases remained unmatched. Germline V gene sequence: CDR1 DFQATT, CDR2 SNEGSKA (reference sequence). The length of the CDR3 is 15 residues. CDR3 sequence reads: CSARERTGAWNEQFF. The CDR3 bases are TGCAGTGCTAGAGAAAGGACAGGGGCCTGGAATGAGCAGTTCTTC.

The chain couples TRBV4-2 to TRBJ2-5; no clear D gene. V was trimmed by 0 bases and J by 6 bases, leaving 8 bases between them. Germline V gives CDR1 LGHNA, CDR2 YNFKEQ. The CDR3 has 13 amino acids. CDR3 sequence: CASSQEGGKTQYF. In DNA, the CDR3 is TGTGCCAGCAGCCAAGAGGGTGGAAAGACCCAGTACTTC.

This clonotype came up many times. This chain connects TRBV7-6 to TRBJ2-5; D may match TRBD1 or TRBD2 (5 bases each). CDR1 is SGHVS, CDR2 FNYEAQ, per germline. The CDR3 covers 14 residues. The V end lost 5 bases, the J end lost 2 bases, and 12 bases lay between the germline ends. CDR3 DNA: TGTGCCAGCAGCCTCACCGGGACGCAAGAGACCCAGTACTTC. It is translated as CASSLTGTQETQYF.

This sequence joins TRBV7-9 and TRBJ2-7, with unresolved D. Germline CDR1 reads SEHNR; CDR2 reads FQNEAQ (reference sequence). V was cut by 7 bases and J by 7 bases, with 17 bases left in between. The CDR3 covers 13 residues. The CDR3 DNA reads TGTGCCAGCACCACCTCCTCCTCGCCGGAGCAGTACTTC. This gives the protein CASTTSSSPEQYF.

In its sample, this clonotype was seen many times. This chain connects TRBV5-1 to TRBJ2-7, with D uncertain. The CDR3 loop spans 16 amino acids. Trimming stripped 0 bases from V and 0 bases from J, with 13 bases between. Germline lookup yields CDR1 SGHRS and CDR2 YFSETQ. The CDR3 coding sequence is TGCGCCAGCAGCTTGGTGTGCCAGCTGAGCTCCTACGAGCAGTACGTC. This gives the protein CASSLVCQLSSYEQYV.

Many counts were recorded for this clonotype. The chain uses TRBV7-2 and TRBJ1-1; D gene ambiguous. V lost 4 bases, J lost 1 base, and 10 bases lay in between. Per germline, CDR1 SGHTA and CDR2 FQGNSA. CDR3 length: 14 residues. CDR3 in DNA: TGTGCCAGCAGCTGGCCGGGATCGAACACTGAAGCTTTCTTT. This translates into CASSWPGSNTEAFF.

The table lists this clonotype with many counts. V and J are TRBV20-1 and TRBJ1-2; a weak D match, TRBD1 (6 bases). V was trimmed by 0 bases and J by 1 base, leaving 12 bases between them. Germline lookup yields CDR1 DFQATT and CDR2 SNEGSKA (reference sequence). The CDR3 runs to 15 residues. For the CDR3, the DNA is TGCAGTGCTAGAGATCCCGGGACAAGTAACTATGGCTACACCTTC. Its protein product is CSARDPGTSNYGYTF.

In DNA form, the CDR3 reads TGCGCCAGCAGTCAATCACAAAAGGACAGGGGGCACGATGAGCAGTTCTTC. It yields the protein CASSQSQKDRGHDEQFF. This chain connects TRBV23-1 to TRBJ2-1, with 11 bases lining up with TRBD1. Being an ORF, TRBV23-1 has a function that is uncertain. The CDR3 has 17 residues. With V trimmed by 0 bases and J by 8 bases, 9 bases remained unmatched.

The table lists this clonotype with many counts. This chain connects TRBV7-2 to TRBJ1-5; unclear D gene. Germline loops: CDR1 SGHTA, CDR2 FQGNSA. Trimming left V 5 bases short and J 6 bases short, with 5 bases between. The CDR3 length is 11 residues. The CDR3 is CASSDGQPQHF. Written as DNA, the CDR3 is TGTGCCAGCAGCGACGGTCAGCCCCAGCATTTT.

J is TRBJ2-1 and V is TRBV6-2 or TRBV6-3; 8 bases agree with TRBD1. The length of the CDR3 is 14 residues. Per the germline V gene, CDR1 is MNHEY and CDR2 is SVGEGT. V shed 8 bases and J 2 bases; nucleotides not matched to a gene: 5. DNA for the CDR3: TGTGCCAGCTGGACAGGGAGTACCTACAATGAGCAGTTCTTC. It codes for CASWTGSTYNEQFF.

This clonotype was seen a single time. The chain carries TRBV4-3 and TRBJ1-2; 8 nucleotides line up with TRBD1. Looked up from germline, CDR1 is LGHNA and CDR2 is YSLEER. CDR3 size: 15 residues. V lost 4 bases and J lost 7; bases outside the gene matches: 11. The CDR3 loop is CASSPGQGSPCGYTF. The CDR3 DNA is TGCGCCAGCAGCCCCGGACAGGGAAGTCCTTGTGGCTACACCTTC.

This chain links TRBV20-1 with TRBJ2-7, with D possibly TRBD1 on 5 matching bases. Looked up from germline, CDR1 is DFQATT and CDR2 is SNEGSKA (reference sequence). Trimming left V 6 bases short and J 5 bases short, with 14 bases between. This CDR3 comprises 12 residues. CDR3 coding DNA: TGCAGTGCAAGGGGCTGGAAGGACGAGCAGTACTTC. This translates into CSARGWKDEQYF.

The table lists this clonotype with a count of one. A read error may be the cause here, since a much bigger clone is one base away. The chain links TRBV30 to TRBJ2-7, with a weak D call TRBD2 (5 bases). CDR1 and CDR2 from the germline V gene are GTSNPN and SVGIG (reference sequence). The CDR3 is made up of 14 amino acids. Trimming left V 3 bases short and J 3 bases short, with 15 bases between. CDR3 coding DNA: TGTGCCTGGAGGACGGGTAGCGTGCTCTACGAGCAGTACTTC. Protein product: CAWRTGSVLYEQYF.

This clonotype was counted a few times. The rearrangement joins TRBV7-9 to TRBJ2-7; no clear D. Germline-derived CDR1 and CDR2 are SEHNR and FQNEAQ (reference sequence). V was pared by 5 bases and J by 5 bases, with 13 bases between. This CDR3 is 13 amino acids long. The CDR3 region is CASSTTPVHEQYV. CDR3 sequence (DNA): TGTGCCAGCAGCACGACCCCCGTGCACGAGCAGTACGTC.

This clonotype was detected many times. This chain joins TRBV29-1 and TRBJ1-1; no firm D call. Between the trimmed V and J ends, which lost 4 bases and 2 bases, there was a span of 8 bases. This CDR3 contains 12 residues. Germline lookup yields CDR1 SQVTM and CDR2 ANQGSEA. CDR3 DNA sequence: TGCAGCGTTGGGATGGGAAACACTGAAGCTTTCTTT. As protein: CSVGMGNTEAFF.

This clonotype was counted ten times or more. The J gene is TRBJ2-5, the V gene TRBV20-1; 7 bases line up with TRBD1. V shed 0 bases and J 9 bases; nucleotides not matched to a gene: 10. Germline V CDR1 and CDR2: DFQATT, SNEGSKA (reference sequence). This CDR3 is 14 amino acids long. The CDR3 nucleotides read TGCAGTGCTAGAGATCCCTACAACCAGGGGGCCCAGTACTTC. Protein sequence: CSARDPYNQGAQYF.

The table lists this clonotype with many counts. V usage is TRBV20-1 and J usage is TRBJ1-3; a weak D match, TRBD1 (6 bases). CDR3 length equals 16 residues. V lost 0 bases and J lost 4, with 16 bases in between. Germline V lookup: CDR1 DFQATT, CDR2 SNEGSKA (reference sequence). The CDR3, as DNA: TGCAGTGCTAGAGATCGGACGGGGGCGTCGGGAAACACCATATATTTT. This codes for CSARDRTGASGNTIYF.

This clonotype was recorded at least ten times. The genes are TRBV7-2 and TRBJ1-2; no clear D. The CDR3 covers 13 residues. V lost 5 bases and J 4 bases, leaving 11 bases between the germline ends. CDR1 and CDR2 from the germline V gene are SGHTA and FQGNSA. Here the CDR3 DNA reads TGTGCCAGCAGCCCGGACGGTTTCTATGGCTACACCTTC. Encoded protein: CASSPDGFYGYTF.

This clonotype was counted between two and nine times. This chain connects TRBV4-1 to TRBJ2-1; 8 nucleotides match TRBD1. V lost 0 bases, J lost 8 bases, and 6 bases stayed unmatched. This CDR3 is built from 15 residues. In germline, CDR1 is MGHRA, CDR2 YSYEKL. This chain's CDR3 is CASSQERTGIYEQFF. DNA of the CDR3: TGCGCCAGCAGCCAAGAACGGACAGGGATTTATGAGCAGTTCTTC.

This clonotype was seen a few times. This chain links TRBV7-9 with TRBJ2-5; 7 bases are shared with TRBD1. This CDR3 has 16 amino acids. V lost 4 bases, J lost 2 bases, and 10 bases stayed unmatched. Germline lookup yields CDR1 SEHNR and CDR2 FQNEAQ (reference sequence). CDR3 sequence (DNA): TGTGCCAGCAGCTCATTTTACGGACAGGCACAAGAGACCCAGTACTTC. It specifies CASSSFYGQAQETQYF.

This clonotype was observed a handful of times. The chain recombines TRBV5-1 with TRBJ2-5; D may be TRBD1 (6 bases). Deletions cut 4 bases from V and 1 base from J, with 11 bases between. Germline V gene sequence: CDR1 SGHRS, CDR2 YFSETQ. CDR3 size: 14 residues. The CDR3, as DNA: TGCGCCAGCAGCCCGGAACAGGGCCAAGAGACCCAGTACTTC. Protein product: CASSPEQGQETQYF.

The CDR3 is CASSLDLARQNTEAFF. CDR3 DNA: TGTGCCAGCTCACTCGATCTGGCGAGACAGAACACTGAAGCTTTCTTT. This chain uses TRBV18 with TRBJ1-1; no firm D call. Germline V gene data show CDR1 as KGHSH and CDR2 as LQKENI. The CDR3 covers 16 residues. Trimming removed 4 bases at V and 1 base at J, with 16 bases between.

The chain combines TRBV5-1 with TRBJ2-5; no firm D call. Between the trimmed V and J ends, which lost 0 bases and 1 base, there was a span of 13 bases. Germline CDR1 and CDR2: SGHRS and YFSETQ. The CDR3 spans 16 residues. CDR3 sequence: CASSLVRLGAQETQYF. The CDR3 DNA follows: TGCGCCAGCAGCTTGGTTAGGCTAGGTGCCCAAGAGACCCAGTACTTC.

This clonotype was recorded many times. This chain uses TRBV20-1 with TRBJ1-1; 10 positions match TRBD1. V was clipped by 2 bases and J by 4 bases; unmatched bases: 7. From germline, CDR1 is DFQATT and CDR2 SNEGSKA (reference sequence). This CDR3 is 15 amino acids long. CDR3 protein: CSARRTGQGVTEAFF. CDR3 coding DNA: TGCAGTGCTAGACGGACCGGACAGGGGGTCACTGAAGCTTTCTTT.

A word on this clonotype: This may come from a read error, since a much larger clone is one base off. The rearrangement uses TRBV29-1 and TRBJ2-2; 12 bases match TRBD2. V dropped 5 bases and J dropped 4; count of bases not matched to a gene: 2. The CDR3 length is 14 residues. CDR1 SQVTM and CDR2 ANQGSEA come from the germline V gene. Written as DNA, the CDR3 is TGCAGCGTTCGGACTAGCGGGGCCACCGGGGAGCTGTTTTTT. Its protein is CSVRTSGATGELFF.

This clonotype was detected many times. This chain uses TRBV6-1 with TRBJ1-2, with TRBD1 matching over 8 bases. Germline V gene data show CDR1 as MNHNS and CDR2 as SASEGT. Trimming cost V 9 bases and J 4 bases; bases outside gene matches: 4. The CDR3 loop spans 12 amino acids. The CDR3 nucleotides read TGTGCCAGTTCGGACAGGGTCTATGGCTACACCTTC. It codes for CASSDRVYGYTF.

This chain links TRBV4-3 with TRBJ1-3; D not resolved. The V end was cut by 0 bases, the J end by 0 bases, with 12 bases between. This CDR3 spans 17 amino acids. The germline V gene encodes CDR1 LGHNA and CDR2 YSLEER. This CDR3 is CASSQDGVGVSGNTIYF. The CDR3 coding sequence is TGCGCCAGCAGCCAAGATGGTGTGGGAGTCTCTGGAAACACCATATATTTT.

The sample holds many counts of this clonotype. V is TRBV20-1 and J is TRBJ1-4; D is unresolved. The V end was cut by 6 bases, the J end by 0 bases, with 8 bases between. Germline CDR1 reads DFQATT; CDR2 reads SNEGSKA (reference sequence). The length of the CDR3 is 13 residues. CDR3 region: CSAPHTTNEKLFF. The DNA for the CDR3 is TGCAGTGCCCCACATACAACTAATGAAAAACTGTTTTTT.

This clonotype was seen more than once but under ten times. The rearrangement links TRBV3-1 to TRBJ2-7; a weak D match, TRBD1 (5 bases). The germline gives CDR1 LGHDT, CDR2 YNNKEL (reference sequence). The CDR3 extends over 16 amino acids. The V gene lost 5 bases and the J gene lost 0 bases, with 17 bases spanning the gap. The CDR3 region has the DNA TGTGCCAGCAGCACCGACCGACAGTTTAGCTCCTACGAGCAGTACTTC. As protein: CASSTDRQFSSYEQYF.